The rows below give T cell receptor beta chains drawn from one sample of a study of Graves' ophthalmopathy and Graves' hyperthyroidism. TCRdb ran MiXCR on the multiplex PCR reads and lists one entry per CDR3 protein. The data show approximately 500,000 distinct CDR3 sequences, roughly 14% seen once. The specimen sequenced was blood. The receptors here all came from a woman aged 25 to 39 with Graves' ophthalmopathy. Each CDR3 is given with its conserved first and last residue. The D gene is left open where the match is weak. Some rows have no size entry. The others give once, few or many, or a class for an expanded clone.

TRBJ2-7	many	TRBV20-1	17	TRBD2	TGCAGTGCTAAGGGATTGGAGGGACTAGCGGGAGGTTCCGAGCAGTACTTC	CSAKGLEGLAGGSEQYF
TRBJ1-2	many	TRBV12-3/TRBV12-4	13	-	TGTGCCAGCAGTATAGGGGGGTTTATTGGCTACACCTTC	CASSIGGFIGYTF
TRBJ2-7	-	TRBV28	16	TRBD1	TGTGCCAGCAGTTTATCCGGACAGGGGGCGCGGAGGGAGCAGTACTTC	CASSLSGQGARREQYF
TRBJ1-1	many	TRBV5-1	14	-	TGCGCCAGCAGCCCGCAGGGAAAATGGACTGAAGCTTTCTTT	CASSPQGKWTEAFF
TRBJ1-2	many	TRBV5-1	13	-	TGCGCCAGCAGCTTGGAGGGAATCTATGGCTACACCTTC	CASSLEGIYGYTF
TRBJ2-6	many	TRBV29-1	13	-	TGCAGCGTTGGAACCACTGGGGCCAACGTCCTGACTTTC	CSVGTTGANVLTF
TRBJ2-1	few	TRBV11-2	20	TRBD2	TGTGCCAGCAGCTTTCGACTAGCGGGAGTGCGTAGTAACTCCTACAATGAGCAGTTCTTC	CASSFRLAGVRSNSYNEQFF
TRBJ1-5	many	TRBV7-9	14	-	TGTGCCAGCAGCGGCCCCGCTGGGGATCAGCCCCAGCATTTT	CASSGPAGDQPQHF
TRBJ2-5	-	TRBV7-9	16	TRBD1	TGTGCCAGCAGCTCATACAGGGGGCGCGACGTGAAGACCCAGTACTTC	CASSSYRGRDVKTQYF
TRBJ1-1	many	TRBV6-1	13	-	TGTGCCACATCTCGCCCGGAGAACACTGAAGCTTTCTTT	CATSRPENTEAFF
TRBJ1-2	many	TRBV29-1	14	TRBD1	TGCAGCGTTGAAGAGTTCGGACAGGGTCATGGCTACACCTTC	CSVEEFGQGHGYTF
TRBJ2-7	many	TRBV7-3	13	-	TGTGCCAGCAGCTTAAACCCGACCTCGGAGCAGTACTTC	CASSLNPTSEQYF
TRBJ2-7	many	TRBV28	15	-	TGTGCCAGCAGTCCCTCATTGATTCAACGGGCCGAGCAGTACTTC	CASSPSLIQRAEQYF
TRBJ2-5	many	TRBV20-1	16	-	TGCAGTGCTAGAGATCCCCGGGTAGGGATTGTAGAGACCCAGTACTTC	CSARDPRVGIVETQYF
TRBJ2-7	many	TRBV29-1	13	TRBD2	TGCAGCGTTTTTAGCGGAGGGACTATCGAGCAGTACTTC	CSVFSGGTIEQYF
TRBJ1-1	many	TRBV28	15	-	TGTGCCAGCCCACCCCAGGGTAGGATGAACACTGAAGCTTTCTTT	CASPPQGRMNTEAFF
TRBJ2-7	few	TRBV27	11	TRBD1	TGTGCCAGCTCCACAGGGGCCGAGCAGTACTTC	CASSTGAEQYF
TRBJ1-1	many	TRBV6-5	15	-	TGTGCCAGCAGTCACCGGGACACACGAACATATGAAGCTTTCTTT	CASSHRDTRTYEAFF
TRBJ1-5	-	TRBV30	13	-	TGTGCCTGGAGCAGTAGGGACAATCAGCCCCAGCATTTT	CAWSSRDNQPQHF
TRBJ2-5	few	TRBV29-1	20	TRBD2	TGCAGCGTTGAAAGTCGGGGCGTAAGGGTACTAGCGGGGGGCCAAGAGACCCAGTACTTC	CSVESRGVRVLAGGQETQYF
TRBJ1-3	-	TRBV30	12	-	TGTGCCTGGAGCGCTGGTGGAAACACCCTATATTTT	CAWSAGGNTLYF
TRBJ2-2	few	TRBV15	13	-	TGTGCCACCAGCAGAGTCGGGGGAGGGGAGCTGTTTTTT	CATSRVGGGELFF
TRBJ1-2	many	TRBV12-3/TRBV12-4	12	-	TGTGCCAGCAGTTCGAAGATCGATGGCTACACCTTC	CASSSKIDGYTF
TRBJ1-1	-	TRBV30	12	TRBD1	TGTGCCTGGGGACAGGGGAGTGTTGAAGCTTTCTTT	CAWGQGSVEAFF
TRBJ1-2	many	TRBV20-1	12	TRBD1	TGCAGTGCTGGAGGACAGGGGTATGGCTACACCTTC	CSAGGQGYGYTF
TRBJ2-7	many	TRBV29-1	15	TRBD2	TGCAGCGTTCTAACCCCCGGGACTAGCGTTTACGAGCAGTACTTC	CSVLTPGTSVYEQYF
TRBJ2-2	many	TRBV6-4	15	TRBD1	TGTGCCAGCAGTGAGGGACAGTCGAACACCGGGGAGCTGTTTTTT	CASSEGQSNTGELFF
TRBJ2-5	many	TRBV5-1	15	TRBD1	TGCGCCAGCAGCCCCGGACAGGGCCTGGGAGAGACCCAGTACTTC	CASSPGQGLGETQYF
TRBJ1-6	many	TRBV12-3/TRBV12-4	13	-	TGTGCCAGCAGTTATCGGGTTAATTCACCCCTCCACTTT	CASSYRVNSPLHF
TRBJ2-7	-	TRBV28	15	TRBD1	TGTGCCAGCAGTTCACCGGGACAGGGAGTTTCCGAGCAGTACTTC	CASSSPGQGVSEQYF
TRBJ2-7	many	TRBV6-1	14	-	TGTGCCAGCATCCTACGCAGCGCCCACTACGAGCAGTACTTC	CASILRSAHYEQYF
TRBJ2-3	many	TRBV28	15	-	TGTGCCAGCAGTAAACTAGTGGGGATGTCAGATACGCAGTATTTT	CASSKLVGMSDTQYF
TRBJ1-2	many	TRBV18	15	-	TGTGCCAGCTCAACTCGGGACGGAGCTAACTATGGCTACACCTTC	CASSTRDGANYGYTF